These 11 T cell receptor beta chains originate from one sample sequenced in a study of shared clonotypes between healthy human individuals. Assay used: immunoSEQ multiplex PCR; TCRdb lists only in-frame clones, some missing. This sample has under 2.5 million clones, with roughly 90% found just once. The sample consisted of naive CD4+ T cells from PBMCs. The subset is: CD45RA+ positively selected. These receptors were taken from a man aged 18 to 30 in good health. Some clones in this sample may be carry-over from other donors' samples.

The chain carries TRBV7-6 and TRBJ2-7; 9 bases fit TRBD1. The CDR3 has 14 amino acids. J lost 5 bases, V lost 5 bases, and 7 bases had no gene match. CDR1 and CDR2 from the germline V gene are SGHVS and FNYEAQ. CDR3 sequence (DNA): TGTGCCAGCAGCACTAGACAGGGGGGCGACGAGCAGTACTTC. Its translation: CASSTRQGGDEQYF.

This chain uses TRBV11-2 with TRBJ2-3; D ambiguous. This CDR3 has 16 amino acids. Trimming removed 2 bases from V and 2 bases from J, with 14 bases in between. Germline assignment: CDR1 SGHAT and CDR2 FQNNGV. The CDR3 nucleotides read TGTGCCAGCAGCTTATTGAGCGCAACCTCCACAGATACGCAGTATTTT. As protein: CASSLLSATSTDTQYF.

Here the CDR3 DNA reads TGTGCCAGCAGGCTGGGGGCCACCAATCAGCCCCAGCATTTT. Translated: CASRLGATNQPQHF. The V and J genes are TRBV27 and TRBJ1-5; weak D call: TRBD1 (6 bases). Germline-derived CDR1 and CDR2 are MNHEY and SMNVEV (reference sequence). The V end was cut by 6 bases, the J end by 3 bases, with 12 bases between. The CDR3 contains 14 residues.

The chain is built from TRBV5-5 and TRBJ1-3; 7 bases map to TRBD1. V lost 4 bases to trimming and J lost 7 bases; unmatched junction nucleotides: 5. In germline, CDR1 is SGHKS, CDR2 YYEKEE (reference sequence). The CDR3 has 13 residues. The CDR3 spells CASSVEGANTIYF. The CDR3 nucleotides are TGTGCCAGCAGCGTTGAGGGGGCCAACACCATATATTTT.

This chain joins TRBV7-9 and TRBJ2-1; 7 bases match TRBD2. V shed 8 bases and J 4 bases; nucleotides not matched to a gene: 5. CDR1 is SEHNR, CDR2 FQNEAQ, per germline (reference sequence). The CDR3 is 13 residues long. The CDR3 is CASEPGRYNEQFF. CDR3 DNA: TGTGCCAGCGAACCCGGGAGGTACAATGAGCAGTTCTTC.

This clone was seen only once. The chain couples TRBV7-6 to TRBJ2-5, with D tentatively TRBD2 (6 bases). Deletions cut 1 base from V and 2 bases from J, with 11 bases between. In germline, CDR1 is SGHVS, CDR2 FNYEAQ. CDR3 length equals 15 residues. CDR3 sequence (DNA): TGTGCCAGCAGCTTAGGCGGGAAGAGGCAAGAGACCCAGTACTTC. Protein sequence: CASSLGGKRQETQYF. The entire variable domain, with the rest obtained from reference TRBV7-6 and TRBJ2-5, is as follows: GAGVSQSPRYKVTKRGQDVALRCDPISGHVSLYWYRQALGQGPEFLTYFNYEAQQDKSGLPNDRFSAERPEGSISTLTIQRTEQRDSAMYRCASSLGGKRQETQYFGPGTRLLVL.

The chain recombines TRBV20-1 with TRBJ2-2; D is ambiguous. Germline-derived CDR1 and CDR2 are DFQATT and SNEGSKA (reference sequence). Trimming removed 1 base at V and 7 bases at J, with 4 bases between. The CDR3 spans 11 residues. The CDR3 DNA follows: TGCAGTGCTAGAGCCGACGGGGAGCTGTTTTTT. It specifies CSARADGELFF.

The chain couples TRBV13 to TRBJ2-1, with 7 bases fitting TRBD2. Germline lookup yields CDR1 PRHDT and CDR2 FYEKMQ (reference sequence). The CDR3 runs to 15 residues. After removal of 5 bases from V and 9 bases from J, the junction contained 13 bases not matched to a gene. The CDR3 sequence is CASSPGLGKTIEQFF. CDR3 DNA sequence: TGTGCCAGCAGCCCCGGACTAGGGAAGACAATTGAGCAGTTCTTC. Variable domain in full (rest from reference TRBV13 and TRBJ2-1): AAGVIQSPRHLIKEKRETATLKCYPIPRHDTVYWYQQGPGQDPQFLISFYEKMQSDKGSIPDRFSAQQFSDYHSELNMSSLELGDSALYFCASSPGLGKTIEQFFGPGTRLTVL.

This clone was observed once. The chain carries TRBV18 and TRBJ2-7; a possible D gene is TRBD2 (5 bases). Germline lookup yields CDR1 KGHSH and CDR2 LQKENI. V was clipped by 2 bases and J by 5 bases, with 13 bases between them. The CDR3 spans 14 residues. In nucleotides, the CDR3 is TGTGCCAGCTCACCAAGTAGAGGGAACCACGAGCAGTACTTC. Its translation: CASSPSRGNHEQYF. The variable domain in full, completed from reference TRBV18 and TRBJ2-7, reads NAGVMQNPRHLVRRRGQEARLRCSPMKGHSHVYWYRQLPEEGLKFMVYLQKENIIDESGMPKERFSAEFPKEGPSILRIQQVVRGDSAAYFCASSPSRGNHEQYFGPGTRLTVT.

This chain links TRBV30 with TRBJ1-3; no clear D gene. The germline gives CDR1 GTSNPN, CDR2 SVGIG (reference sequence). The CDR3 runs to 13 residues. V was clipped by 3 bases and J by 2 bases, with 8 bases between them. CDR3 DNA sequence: TGTGCCTGGAGCCATTTACCTGGAAACACCATATATTTT. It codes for CAWSHLPGNTIYF.

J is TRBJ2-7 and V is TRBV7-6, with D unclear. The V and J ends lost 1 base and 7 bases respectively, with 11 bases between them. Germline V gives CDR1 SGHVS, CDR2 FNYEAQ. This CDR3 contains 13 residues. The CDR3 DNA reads TGTGCCAGCAGCTTAGACGCCCGACGGGAGCAGTACTTC. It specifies CASSLDARREQYF.